This T cell receptor (beta chain) was recovered during a study of blood T cell repertoires in COVID-19. Study background: Whether acute or convalescent, the COVID-19 samples came from the United States, Italy and Spain. PBMCs, B-cell-depleted T cells, or T cells provided the cDNA or gDNA that made up the material.

The authors' processing: Reference gene primer amplification yielded estimated nucleated cell counts. Sequenced by immunoSEQ multiplex PCR; TCRdb stores in-frame clones only, minus some. V and J calls and clone size come straight from that table; D and trimming were deduced from the DNA. The top ten clones hold 4.8% of a sample with fewer than 95,000 clones, just over 85% of them seen once. The CDR3 covers 15 residues. CDR1 and CDR2 from the germline V gene are SGHTA and FQGTGA. With V trimmed by 4 bases and J by 5 bases, 7 bases remained unmatched. This sequence joins TRBV7-3 and TRBJ2-1; 8 positions match TRBD2. Specimen: peripheral blood. The clonotype originates from a woman older than 75 with acute or convalescent COVID-19. The CDR3 here is CASSSGTRLDNEQFF. CDR3 DNA: TGTGCCAGCAGCTCAGGGACTAGGCTTGACAATGAGCAGTTCTTC.